A single sample is the source of the 31 T cell receptor beta chains below, sequenced in a study of blood T cell repertoires in COVID-19 (TCRdb year 2020). The library relied on the immunoSEQ multiplex PCR assay. Not all clones reach the TCRdb copy of this immuneACCESS table, which keeps in-frame sequences only. Checked studies attribute under half of the gap to unresolved V genes and leave the rest unexplained. This sample comprises roughly 110,000 clones, 60% to 85% of them detected only once. Of the sample, 4% to 5.5% is held by the ten largest clones. The sample comprised peripheral blood. The source is an older man with acute or convalescent COVID-19.

This clone was seen only once. V usage is TRBV11-2 and J usage is TRBJ2-7, with a tentative D call TRBD1 (6 bases). The CDR3 is made up of 15 amino acids. Germline V gene sequence: CDR1 SGHAT, CDR2 FQNNGV. V lost 5 bases and J lost 2, with 16 bases in between. The CDR3 nucleotides read TGTGCCAGCAGCGCACCAACAGGGTACCCCTACGAGCAGTACTTC. This gives the protein CASSAPTGYPYEQYF.

CDR3 residues: CASSLGLGAGSYEQYF. CDR3 sequence (DNA): TGTGCCAGCAGCTTGGGACTAGGGGCAGGGAGCTACGAGCAGTACTTC. This chain connects TRBV5-5 to TRBJ2-7, with D tentatively TRBD2 (6 bases). The CDR3 sequence is 16 residues long. V shed 0 bases and J shed 3 bases, with 16 bases lying between them. In germline, CDR1 is SGHKS, CDR2 YYEKEE (reference sequence).

The rearrangement links TRBV29-1 to TRBJ1-3, with TRBD1 as a possible D gene (6 bases). This CDR3 is 12 amino acids long. Trimming took 4 bases from V and 7 from J, leaving 11 bases between them. Per the germline V gene, CDR1 is SQVTM and CDR2 is ANQGSEA. The CDR3 nucleotides read TGCAGCGTTGTGCAGGGGCTGAACACCATATATTTT. Its translation is CSVVQGLNTIYF. Together with reference TRBV29-1 and TRBJ1-3, the CDR3 gives the full variable domain: SAVISQKPSRDICQRGTSLTIQCQVDSQVTMMFWYRQQPGQSLTLIATANQGSEATYESGFVIDKFPISRPNLTFSTLTVSNMSPEDSSIYLCSVVQGLNTIYFGEGSWLTVV.

The V call is TRBV10-3, the J call TRBJ2-5; 11 nucleotides line up with TRBD1. Germline V CDR1 and CDR2: ENHRY, SYGVKD. This CDR3 is built from 14 residues. With V trimmed by 4 bases and J by 7 bases, 5 bases remained unmatched. The CDR3 nucleotides read TGTGCCATCAGTGTGGGACAGGGGGTCACGACCCAGTACTTC. Its protein product is CAISVGQGVTTQYF.

The V gene is TRBV15, the J gene TRBJ1-2, with D possibly being TRBD1 (6 bases). Trimming stripped 0 bases from V and 5 bases from J, with 10 bases between. The germline gives CDR1 LNHNV, CDR2 YYDKDF (reference sequence). The CDR3 extends over 14 amino acids. CDR3 DNA: TGTGCCACCAGCAGAGATAACAGGGATTATGGCTACACCTTC. Translation: CATSRDNRDYGYTF.

V gene TRBV10-3 combines with J gene TRBJ2-7; 10 nucleotides align to TRBD1. Losses at the gene ends were 6 bases for V and 5 bases for J; bases not matched to a gene: 1. This CDR3 has 12 residues. The germline V gene encodes CDR1 ENHRY and CDR2 SYGVKD. The CDR3: CAIRDRGDEQYF. The CDR3 nucleotides read TGTGCCATCAGGGACAGGGGGGACGAGCAGTACTTC.

A few counts support this clone. Compared with germline, one end of the junction differs, possibly owing to a read error. The chain is built from TRBV6-5 and TRBJ2-5; D uncertain. This CDR3 region has 15 residues. In germline, CDR1 is MNHEY, CDR2 SVGAGI. CDR3 DNA: TGTGCCAGCAATTACTCCCCAGGCTCCCAAGAGACCCAGTACTTC. This codes for CASNYSPGSQETQYF.

In its sample, this clone was seen once. The rearrangement uses TRBV7-9 and TRBJ2-7; possible D gene TRBD1, 6 bases. The CDR3 loop spans 15 amino acids. The V end was cut by 4 bases, the J end by 0 bases, with 13 bases between. Germline values: CDR1 SEHNR, CDR2 FQNEAQ (reference sequence). CDR3 sequence (DNA): TGTGCCAGCAGCTCCGCCACGACAGGCTCCTACGAGCAGTACTTC. Translating gives CASSSATTGSYEQYF.

The chain is built from TRBV10-3 and TRBJ1-1; D might be TRBD1 (5 bases). Germline V gene sequence: CDR1 ENHRY, CDR2 SYGVKD. The V end lost 6 bases, the J end lost 0 bases, and 11 bases lay between the germline ends. The CDR3 covers 14 residues. CDR3 nucleotide sequence: TGTGCCATCAGCGTGGGGGGGGTGAACACTGAAGCTTTCTTT. Amino acid sequence: CAISVGGVNTEAFF.

CDR3 in amino acids: CASSPGQGSPTEQYF. The DNA of the CDR3 is TGTGCCAGCTCACCAGGACAGGGATCCCCTACCGAGCAGTACTTC. This sequence joins TRBV18 and TRBJ2-7; TRBD1 matches at 8 bases. J was trimmed by 6 bases and V by 2 bases; bases with no gene match: 9. The CDR3 sequence is 15 residues long. Germline CDR1 reads KGHSH; CDR2 reads LQKENI. Drawing the rest from reference TRBV18 and TRBJ2-7, the complete variable domain is NAGVMQNPRHLVRRRGQEARLRCSPMKGHSHVYWYRQLPEEGLKFMVYLQKENIIDESGMPKERFSAEFPKEGPSILRIQQVVRGDSAAYFCASSPGQGSPTEQYFGPGTRLTVT.

V gene TRBV7-6 combines with J gene TRBJ2-5; 8 bases are a match to TRBD1. This CDR3 comprises 17 residues. The V gene end was trimmed by 1 base and the J gene end by 1 base; junction bases not matched to a gene: 8. CDR1 is SGHVS and CDR2 is FNYEAQ in the germline V gene. CDR3 DNA sequence: TGTGCCAGCAGCTTAGGGCAGGGGGCGGGATCCCAAGAGACCCAGTACTTC. Its protein is CASSLGQGAGSQETQYF.

The chain uses TRBV29-1 and TRBJ1-2; D is unclear. Trimming cost V 6 bases and J 0 bases, with 14 bases left between them. Germline assignment: CDR1 SQVTM and CDR2 ANQGSEA. The CDR3 has 14 residues. The CDR3 sequence: CSVWPGSSNYGYTF. The CDR3 nucleotides are TGCAGCGTGTGGCCGGGATCATCTAACTATGGCTACACCTTC.

This rearrangement joins TRBV18 to TRBJ2-2, with 13 bases that match TRBD2. J lost 5 bases, V lost 3 bases, and 3 bases had no gene match. This CDR3 contains 16 residues. CDR1 is KGHSH and CDR2 is LQKENI in the germline V gene. CDR3 protein: CASSPRTSGGTGELFF. The CDR3 DNA is TGTGCCAGCTCACCCCGGACTAGCGGGGGAACCGGGGAGCTGTTTTTT.

The chain links TRBV6-5 to TRBJ1-1; TRBD1 matches at 9 bases. J lost 2 bases, V lost 4 bases, and 5 bases had no gene match. CDR3 size: 15 residues. CDR1 is MNHEY, CDR2 SVGAGI, per germline. The DNA of the CDR3 is TGTGCCAGCAGTTTCTCGACAGGGGGTAACACTGAAGCTTTCTTT. Amino acid sequence: CASSFSTGGNTEAFF.

V is TRBV12-3 or TRBV12-4 and J is TRBJ2-7, with 8 bases identical to TRBD1. The CDR3 contains 13 residues. Trimming removed 6 bases from V and 2 bases from J; junction bases left unmatched: 3. CDR3 region: CASSPTGAYEQYF. The CDR3 DNA is TGTGCCAGCAGCCCGACAGGGGCCTACGAGCAGTACTTC.

J is TRBJ1-4 and V is TRBV25-1, with TRBD1 identical over 8 bases. Germline V gene data show CDR1 as MGHDK and CDR2 as SYGVNS. V dropped 5 bases and J dropped 7; count of bases not matched to a gene: 12. The CDR3 runs 16 residues. DNA for the CDR3: TGTGCCAGCAGTAGGGCAGGGGGCGCTTTCGGTGAAAAACTGTTTTTT. It translates to CASSRAGGAFGEKLFF.

This clone was picked up one time. The genes are TRBV7-2 and TRBJ1-2; D call uncertain. The V and J ends lost 0 bases and 4 bases respectively, with 15 bases between them. The CDR3 has 16 amino acids. Germline CDR1 is SGHTA and CDR2 is FQGNSA. CDR3 sequence reads: CASSLAPAGYPYGYTF. CDR3 in DNA: TGTGCCAGCAGCTTAGCTCCGGCAGGTTATCCCTATGGCTACACCTTC.

This clone was seen only a few times. The CDR3 nucleotides are TGTGCCAGCAGCCAAGAGACAGGGGCAAACTATGGCTACACCTTC. This encodes CASSQETGANYGYTF. This sequence joins TRBV5-5 and TRBJ1-2, with 8 bases aligning to TRBD1. Germline CDR1 SGHKS, CDR2 YYEKEE (reference sequence). The CDR3 spans 15 residues. The junction had 7 bases not matched to a gene; V was cut back by 4 bases and J by 2 bases. Full variable domain (outside the CDR3, taken from reference TRBV5-5 and TRBJ1-2): DAGVTQSPTHLIKTRGQQVTLRCSPISGHKSVSWYQQVLGQGPQFIFQYYEKEERGRGNFPDRFSARQFPNYSSELNVNALLLGDSALYLCASSQETGANYGYTFGSGTRLTVV.

For the CDR3, the DNA is TGTGCCATTCGGGGAACTGCTGGGGGCTACACCTTC. Translation: CAIRGTAGGYTF. The gene calls are TRBV6-5 and TRBJ1-2; the D is unclear. The CDR3 sequence is 12 residues long. Germline assignment: CDR1 MNHEY and CDR2 SVGAGI. Trimming cost V 10 bases and J 8 bases, with 17 bases left between them.

The genes are TRBV24-1 and TRBJ2-3; D ambiguous. The CDR3 loop spans 15 amino acids. Germline V gene lookup returns CDR1 KGHDR and CDR2 SFDVKD. V was cut by 2 bases and J by 2 bases, with 10 bases left in between. This CDR3 is CATSDSRRYTDTQYF. DNA of the CDR3: TGTGCCACCAGTGATTCTAGACGCTACACAGATACGCAGTATTTT.

This sequence joins TRBV19 and TRBJ2-1; 8 bases agree with TRBD2. CDR1 is LNHDA and CDR2 is SQIVND in the germline V gene (reference sequence). The length of the CDR3 is 15 residues. J was trimmed by 6 bases and V by 5 bases; bases with no gene match: 9. The CDR3 here is CASSPQRGFSNEQFF. In nucleotides, the CDR3 is TGTGCCAGTAGTCCGCAGCGGGGGTTCTCCAATGAGCAGTTCTTC.

This rearrangement joins TRBV7-3 to TRBJ1-1, with D possibly matching TRBD1 (5 bases). The CDR3 consists of 13 residues. With 4 bases removed from V and 1 base from J, the gap between germline ends came to 7 bases. The germline V gene has CDR1 SGHTA and CDR2 FQGTGA. CDR3 sequence reads: CASSWGENTEAFF. The CDR3 region has the DNA TGTGCCAGCAGCTGGGGGGAGAACACTGAAGCTTTCTTT.

The CDR3 loop reads CASGQGMSSYNEQFF. DNA of the CDR3: TGTGCCAGCGGACAGGGCATGAGCTCCTACAATGAGCAGTTCTTC. The V gene is TRBV9, the J gene TRBJ2-1, with 8 positions matching TRBD1. V gave up 7 bases and J gave up 0 bases; unmatched junction bases: 6. The CDR3 is 15 amino acids. The V gene's germline CDR1 is SGDLS and CDR2 YYNGEE. The complete variable domain, with remaining parts taken from reference TRBV9 and TRBJ2-1, reads DSGVTQTPKHLITATGQRVTLRCSPRSGDLSVYWYQQSLDQGLQFLIQYYNGEERAKGNILERFSAQQFPDLHSELNLSSLELGDSALYFCASGQGMSSYNEQFFGPGTRLTVL.

The chain links TRBV7-7 to TRBJ2-3; 9 positions match TRBD2. V dropped 8 bases and J dropped 5; count of bases not matched to a gene: 11. The length of the CDR3 is 15 residues. CDR1 and CDR2 from the germline V gene are SSHAT and FNYEAQ (reference sequence). The CDR3 sequence is CASAKGGGAVDTQYF. For the CDR3, the DNA is TGTGCCAGCGCTAAGGGCGGGGGGGCCGTAGATACGCAGTATTTT.

The V call is TRBV14, the J call TRBJ1-2; 7 bases match TRBD1. Per germline, CDR1 SGHDN and CDR2 FVKESK. The CDR3 consists of 17 residues. Trimming took 1 base from V and 6 from J; bases not matched to a gene: 14. As DNA, the CDR3 is TGTGCCAGCAGCCAAGCTCGCTTCCCGGGACAGTTAGATGGCTACACCTTC. Encoded protein: CASSQARFPGQLDGYTF. Combining the CDR3 with reference TRBV14 and TRBJ1-2 gives the whole variable domain EAGVTQFPSHSVIEKGQTVTLRCDPISGHDNLYWYRRVMGKEIKFLLHFVKESKQDESGMPNNRFLAERTGGTYSTLKVQPAELEDSGVYFCASSQARFPGQLDGYTFGSGTRLTVV.

The V and J genes are TRBV12-3 or TRBV12-4 and TRBJ1-5; D gene unclear. CDR3 size: 12 residues. V was trimmed by 2 bases and J by 5 bases, leaving 4 bases between them. The CDR3 spells CASSLQYQPQHF. The CDR3 DNA sequence: TGTGCCAGCAGTTTACAGTATCAGCCCCAGCATTTT.

This clone has just a few counts. The chain employs TRBV4-3 and TRBJ1-1; 7 nucleotides align to TRBD1. The CDR3 consists of 15 residues. The V gene end was trimmed by 2 bases and the J gene end by 5 bases; junction bases not matched to a gene: 8. Germline values: CDR1 LGHNA, CDR2 YSLEER. The chain's CDR3 is CASSQMAGGLTEAFF. The CDR3 DNA reads as TGCGCCAGCAGCCAAATGGCAGGGGGATTAACTGAAGCTTTCTTT.

This clone occurred a few times. The chain employs TRBV4-2 and TRBJ2-3; D possibly corresponds to TRBD2 (6 bases). Germline lookup yields CDR1 LGHNA and CDR2 YNFKEQ. This CDR3 has 13 amino acids. The ends were cut back, 4 bases at V and 5 bases at J, with 10 bases in the middle. DNA for the CDR3: TGTGCCAGCAGCCCCCCGGGGGTAGATACGCAGTATTTT. Protein product: CASSPPGVDTQYF.

The rearrangement uses TRBV7-3 and TRBJ2-2; D call uncertain. The V and J ends lost 2 bases and 0 bases respectively, with 7 bases between them. The CDR3 is made up of 15 amino acids. Germline V lookup: CDR1 SGHTA, CDR2 FQGTGA. Written as DNA, the CDR3 is TGTGCCAGCAGCTTAGGCTCATCGAACACCGGGGAGCTGTTTTTT. As protein: CASSLGSSNTGELFF.

The rearrangement links TRBV27 to TRBJ2-4; D call uncertain. Germline-derived CDR1 and CDR2 are MNHEY and SMNVEV (reference sequence). V was clipped by 5 bases and J by 9 bases, with 11 bases between them. The CDR3 contains 12 residues. CDR3 sequence: CASSALSGIQYF. The CDR3 bases are TGTGCCAGCAGTGCCCTATCCGGCATTCAGTACTTC.

The rearrangement links TRBV29-1 to TRBJ1-1; a possible D gene is TRBD1 (5 bases). The germline V gene has CDR1 SQVTM and CDR2 ANQGSEA. The CDR3 consists of 14 residues. Trimming cost V 7 bases and J 4 bases, with 19 bases left between them. The CDR3 nucleotides are TGCAGCGGCGCTAAACCAGGGTCGGGCACTGAAGCTTTCTTT. Protein: CSGAKPGSGTEAFF.